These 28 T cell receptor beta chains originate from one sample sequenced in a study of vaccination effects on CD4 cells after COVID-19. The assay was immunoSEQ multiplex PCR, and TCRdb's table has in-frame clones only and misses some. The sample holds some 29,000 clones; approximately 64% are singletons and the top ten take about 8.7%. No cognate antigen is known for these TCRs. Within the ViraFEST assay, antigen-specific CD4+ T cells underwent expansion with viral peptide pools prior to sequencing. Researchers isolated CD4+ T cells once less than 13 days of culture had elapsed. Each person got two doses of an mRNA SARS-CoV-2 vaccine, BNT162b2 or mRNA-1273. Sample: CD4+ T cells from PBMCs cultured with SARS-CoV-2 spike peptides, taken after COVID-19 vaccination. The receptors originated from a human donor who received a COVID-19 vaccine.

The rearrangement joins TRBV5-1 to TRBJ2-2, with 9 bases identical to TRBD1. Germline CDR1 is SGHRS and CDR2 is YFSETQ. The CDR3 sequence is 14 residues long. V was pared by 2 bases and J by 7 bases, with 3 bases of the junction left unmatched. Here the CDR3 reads CASSFGTGIGELFF. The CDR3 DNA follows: TGCGCCAGCAGCTTCGGGACAGGGATCGGGGAGCTGTTTTTT.

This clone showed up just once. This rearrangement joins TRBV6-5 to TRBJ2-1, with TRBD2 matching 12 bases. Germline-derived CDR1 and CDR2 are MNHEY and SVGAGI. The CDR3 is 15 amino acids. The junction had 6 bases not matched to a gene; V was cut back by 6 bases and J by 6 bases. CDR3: CASRRPSGGANEQFF. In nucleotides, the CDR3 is TGTGCCAGCAGACGTCCTAGCGGGGGGGCCAATGAGCAGTTCTTC.

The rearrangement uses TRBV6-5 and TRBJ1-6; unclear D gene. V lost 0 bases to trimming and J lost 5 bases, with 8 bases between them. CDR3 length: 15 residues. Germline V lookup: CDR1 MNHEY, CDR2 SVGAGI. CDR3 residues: CASSYSSTDNSPLHF. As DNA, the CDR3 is TGTGCCAGCAGTTACTCGAGCACTGATAATTCACCCCTCCACTTT.

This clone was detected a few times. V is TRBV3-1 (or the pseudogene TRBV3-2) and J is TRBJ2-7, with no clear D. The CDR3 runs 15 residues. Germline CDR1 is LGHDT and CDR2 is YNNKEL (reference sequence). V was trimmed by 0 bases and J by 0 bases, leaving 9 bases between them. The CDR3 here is CASSQDTRRSYEQYF. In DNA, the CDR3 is TGTGCCAGCAGCCAAGATACCAGGCGCTCCTACGAGCAGTACTTC.

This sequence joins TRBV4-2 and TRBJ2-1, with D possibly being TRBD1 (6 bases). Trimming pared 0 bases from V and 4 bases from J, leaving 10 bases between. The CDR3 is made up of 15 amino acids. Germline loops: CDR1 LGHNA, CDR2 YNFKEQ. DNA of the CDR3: TGTGCCAGCAGCCAAGATAGGGGGAAGTACAATGAGCAGTTCTTC. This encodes CASSQDRGKYNEQFF.

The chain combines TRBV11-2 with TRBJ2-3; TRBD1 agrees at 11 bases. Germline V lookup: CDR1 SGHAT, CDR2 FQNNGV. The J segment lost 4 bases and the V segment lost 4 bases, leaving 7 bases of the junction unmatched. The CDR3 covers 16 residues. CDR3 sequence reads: CASSSWTGGVADTQYF. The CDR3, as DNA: TGTGCCAGCAGCTCCTGGACAGGGGGCGTCGCAGATACGCAGTATTTT.

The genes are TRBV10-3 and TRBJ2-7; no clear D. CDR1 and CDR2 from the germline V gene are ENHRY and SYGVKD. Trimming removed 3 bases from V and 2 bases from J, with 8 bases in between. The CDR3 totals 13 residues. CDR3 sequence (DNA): TGTGCCATCAGTGAAGGCCGACCCTACGAGCAGTACTTC. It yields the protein CAISEGRPYEQYF.

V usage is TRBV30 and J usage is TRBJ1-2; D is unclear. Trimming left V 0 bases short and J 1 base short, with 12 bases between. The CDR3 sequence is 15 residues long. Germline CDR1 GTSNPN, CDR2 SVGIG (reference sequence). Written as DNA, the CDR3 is TGTGCCTGGAGTGTCGGCCCGAAAATTAACTATGGCTACACCTTC. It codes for CAWSVGPKINYGYTF.

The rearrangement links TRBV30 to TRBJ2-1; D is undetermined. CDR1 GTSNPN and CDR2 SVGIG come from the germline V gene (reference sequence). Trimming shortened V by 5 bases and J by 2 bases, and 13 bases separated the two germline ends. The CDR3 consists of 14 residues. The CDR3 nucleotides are TGTGCCTGGGGACCCAGTAAGACCTACAATGAGCAGTTCTTC. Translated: CAWGPSKTYNEQFF. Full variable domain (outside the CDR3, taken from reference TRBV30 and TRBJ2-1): SQTIHQWPATLVQPVGSPLSLECTVEGTSNPNLYWYRQAAGRGLQLLFYSVGIGQISSEVPQNLSASRPQDRQFILSSKKLLLSDSGFYLCAWGPSKTYNEQFFGPGTRLTVL.

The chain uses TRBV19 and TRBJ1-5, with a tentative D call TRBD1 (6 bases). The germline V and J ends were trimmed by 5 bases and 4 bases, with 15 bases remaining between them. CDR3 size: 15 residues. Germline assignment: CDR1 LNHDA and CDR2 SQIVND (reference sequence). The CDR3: CASSLGGGGNQPQHF. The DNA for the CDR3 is TGTGCCAGTAGTCTGGGGGGCGGGGGTAATCAGCCCCAGCATTTT. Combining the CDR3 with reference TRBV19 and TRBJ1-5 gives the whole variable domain DGGITQSPKYLFRKEGQNVTLSCEQNLNHDAMYWYRQDPGQGLRLIYYSQIVNDFQKGDIAEGYSVSREKKESFPLTVTSAQKNPTAFYLCASSLGGGGNQPQHFGDGTRLSIL.

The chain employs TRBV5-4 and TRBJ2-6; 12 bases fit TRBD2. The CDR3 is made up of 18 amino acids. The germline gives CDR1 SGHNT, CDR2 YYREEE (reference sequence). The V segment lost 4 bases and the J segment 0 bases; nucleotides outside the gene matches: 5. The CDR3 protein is CASSVLAGGLSGANVLTF. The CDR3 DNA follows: TGTGCCAGCAGCGTACTAGCGGGGGGTCTCTCTGGGGCCAACGTCCTGACTTTC.

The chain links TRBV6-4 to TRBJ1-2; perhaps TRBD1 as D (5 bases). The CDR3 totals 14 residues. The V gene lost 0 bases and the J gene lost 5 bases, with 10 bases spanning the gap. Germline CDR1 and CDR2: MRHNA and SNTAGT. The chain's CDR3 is CASSDSMGLYGYTF. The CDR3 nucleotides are TGTGCCAGCAGTGACTCAATGGGACTTTATGGCTACACCTTC.

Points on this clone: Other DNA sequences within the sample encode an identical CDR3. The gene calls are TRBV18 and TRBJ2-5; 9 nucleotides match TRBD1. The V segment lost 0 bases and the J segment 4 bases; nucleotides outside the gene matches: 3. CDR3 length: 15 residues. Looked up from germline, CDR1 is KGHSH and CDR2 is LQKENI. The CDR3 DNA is TGTGCCAGCTCACCACCGACAGGGGGAAGAGAGACCCAGTACTTC. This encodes CASSPPTGGRETQYF.

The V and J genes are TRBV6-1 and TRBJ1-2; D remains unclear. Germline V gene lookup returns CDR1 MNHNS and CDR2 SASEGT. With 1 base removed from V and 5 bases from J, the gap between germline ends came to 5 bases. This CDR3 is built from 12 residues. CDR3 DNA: TGTGCCAGCAGTGAAGGGAAATATGGCTACACCTTC. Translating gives CASSEGKYGYTF.

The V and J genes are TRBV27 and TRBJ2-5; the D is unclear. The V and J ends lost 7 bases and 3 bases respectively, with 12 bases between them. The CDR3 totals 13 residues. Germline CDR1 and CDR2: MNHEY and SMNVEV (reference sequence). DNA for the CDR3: TGTGCCAGCATCCCTGTGGATAAAGAGACCCAGTACTTC. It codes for CASIPVDKETQYF.

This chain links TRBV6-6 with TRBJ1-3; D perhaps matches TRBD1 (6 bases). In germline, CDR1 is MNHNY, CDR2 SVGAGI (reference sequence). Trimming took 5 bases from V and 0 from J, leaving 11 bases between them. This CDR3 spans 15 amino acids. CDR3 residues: CASSPEGGSGNTIYF. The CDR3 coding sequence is TGTGCCAGCAGTCCAGAGGGGGGCTCTGGAAACACCATATATTTT.

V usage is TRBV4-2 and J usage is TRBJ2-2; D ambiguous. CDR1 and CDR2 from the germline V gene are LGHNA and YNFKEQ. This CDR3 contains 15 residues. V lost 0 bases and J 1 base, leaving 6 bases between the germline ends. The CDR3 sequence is CASSQDPGNTGELFF. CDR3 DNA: TGTGCCAGCAGCCAAGATCCAGGGAACACCGGGGAGCTGTTTTTT.

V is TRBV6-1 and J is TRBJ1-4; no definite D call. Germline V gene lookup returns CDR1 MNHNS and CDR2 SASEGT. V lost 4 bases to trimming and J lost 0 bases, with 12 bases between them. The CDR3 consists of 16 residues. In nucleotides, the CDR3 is TGTGCCAGCAGTGTCCTTCCCGGGACAACTAATGAAAAACTGTTTTTT. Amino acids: CASSVLPGTTNEKLFF.

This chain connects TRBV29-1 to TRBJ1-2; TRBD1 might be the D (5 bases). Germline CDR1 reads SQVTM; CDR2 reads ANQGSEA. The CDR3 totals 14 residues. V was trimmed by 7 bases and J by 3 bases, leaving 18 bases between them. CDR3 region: CSAGRLGFDYGYTF. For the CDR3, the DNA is TGCAGCGCGGGACGGCTCGGCTTCGACTATGGCTACACCTTC.

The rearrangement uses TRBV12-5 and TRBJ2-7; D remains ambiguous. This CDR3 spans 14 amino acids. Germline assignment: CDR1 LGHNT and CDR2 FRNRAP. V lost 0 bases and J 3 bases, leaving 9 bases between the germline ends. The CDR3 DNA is TGTGCTAGTGGTTTGGTAGGCTTCGGCTACGAGCAGTACTTC. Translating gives CASGLVGFGYEQYF. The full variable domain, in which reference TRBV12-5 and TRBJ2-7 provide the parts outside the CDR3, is DARVTQTPRHKVTEMGQEVTMRCQPILGHNTVFWYRQTMMQGLELLAYFRNRAPLDDSGMPKDRFSAEMPDATLATLKIQPSEPRDSAVYFCASGLVGFGYEQYFGPGTRLTVT.

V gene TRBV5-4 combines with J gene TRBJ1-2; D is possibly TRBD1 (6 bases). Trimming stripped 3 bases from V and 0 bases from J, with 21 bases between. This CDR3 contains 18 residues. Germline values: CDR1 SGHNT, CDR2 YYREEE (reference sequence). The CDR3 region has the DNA TGTGCCAGCAGCTCAGGGTACAGGGCGGGAAGTCCTAACTATGGCTACACCTTC. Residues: CASSSGYRAGSPNYGYTF.

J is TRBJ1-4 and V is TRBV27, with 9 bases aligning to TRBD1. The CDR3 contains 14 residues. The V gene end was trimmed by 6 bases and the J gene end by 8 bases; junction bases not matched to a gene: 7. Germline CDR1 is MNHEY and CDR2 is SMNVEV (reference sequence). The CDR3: CASRNRGLREKLFF. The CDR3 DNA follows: TGTGCCAGCAGGAACAGGGGGCTAAGGGAAAAACTGTTTTTT.

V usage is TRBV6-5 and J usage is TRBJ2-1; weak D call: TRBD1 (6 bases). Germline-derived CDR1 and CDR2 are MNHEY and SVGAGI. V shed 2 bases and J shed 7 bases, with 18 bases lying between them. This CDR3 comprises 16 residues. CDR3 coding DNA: TGTGCCAGCAGTTACACGCCATTAATTACAGGGAATGAGCAGTTCTTC. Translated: CASSYTPLITGNEQFF.

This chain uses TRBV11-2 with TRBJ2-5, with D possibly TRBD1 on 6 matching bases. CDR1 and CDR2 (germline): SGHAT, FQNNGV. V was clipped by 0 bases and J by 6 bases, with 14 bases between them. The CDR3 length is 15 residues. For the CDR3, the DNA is TGTGCCAGCAGCTTAGATCAACAGGGAACAAAGACCCAGTACTTC. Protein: CASSLDQQGTKTQYF.

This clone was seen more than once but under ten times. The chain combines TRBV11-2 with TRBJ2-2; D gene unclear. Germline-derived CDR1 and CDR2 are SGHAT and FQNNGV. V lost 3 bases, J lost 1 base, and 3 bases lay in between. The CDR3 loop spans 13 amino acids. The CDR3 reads CASSFQNTGELFF. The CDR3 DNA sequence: TGTGCCAGCAGCTTTCAGAACACCGGGGAGCTGTTTTTT.

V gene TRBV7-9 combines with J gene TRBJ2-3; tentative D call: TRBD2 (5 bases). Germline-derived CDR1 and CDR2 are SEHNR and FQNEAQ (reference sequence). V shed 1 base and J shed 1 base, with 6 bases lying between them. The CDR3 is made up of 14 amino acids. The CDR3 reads CASSLVGGTDTQYF. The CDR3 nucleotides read TGTGCCAGCAGCTTAGTCGGGGGCACAGATACGCAGTATTTT.

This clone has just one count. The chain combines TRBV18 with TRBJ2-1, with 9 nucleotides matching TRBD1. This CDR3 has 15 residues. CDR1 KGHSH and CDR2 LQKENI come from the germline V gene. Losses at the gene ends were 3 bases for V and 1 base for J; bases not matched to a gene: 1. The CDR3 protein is CASSPGTGSYNEQFF. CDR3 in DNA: TGTGCCAGCTCACCGGGGACAGGGTCCTACAATGAGCAGTTCTTC.

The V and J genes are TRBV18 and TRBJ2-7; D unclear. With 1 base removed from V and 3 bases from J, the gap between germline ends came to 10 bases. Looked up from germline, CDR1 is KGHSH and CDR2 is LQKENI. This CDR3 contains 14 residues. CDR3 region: CASSPREVVYEQYF. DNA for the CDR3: TGTGCCAGCTCACCACGAGAGGTGGTCTACGAGCAGTACTTC. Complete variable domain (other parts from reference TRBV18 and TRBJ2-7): NAGVMQNPRHLVRRRGQEARLRCSPMKGHSHVYWYRQLPEEGLKFMVYLQKENIIDESGMPKERFSAEFPKEGPSILRIQQVVRGDSAAYFCASSPREVVYEQYFGPGTRLTVT.